This entry lists 23 T cell receptor beta chains sequenced from one sample in a study of T cells in narcolepsy. The assay was immunoSEQ multiplex PCR, and TCRdb's table has in-frame clones only and misses some. The repertoire holds 25,000 to 35,000 clones, with around 79% as singletons. Sequencing input: CD45RA- memory CD4+ T cells from PBMCs. Receptor source: a human donor with narcolepsy.

This CDR3 is CASSYGTGDGYTF. The DNA of the CDR3 is TGTGCCAGCAGTTACGGGACAGGGGATGGCTACACCTTC. The chain combines TRBV7-9 with TRBJ1-2, with 10 positions matching TRBD1. Per germline, CDR1 SEHNR and CDR2 FQNEAQ (reference sequence). The CDR3 sequence is 13 residues long. V lost 6 bases and J lost 6; bases outside the gene matches: 4. Based on the CDR3 plus reference TRBV7-9 and TRBJ1-2, the full variable domain is DTGVSQNPRHKITKRGQNVTFRCDPISEHNRLYWYRQTLGQGPEFLTYFQNEAQLEKSRLLSDRFSAERPKGSFSTLEIQRTEQGDSAMYLCASSYGTGDGYTFGSGTRLTVV.

The genes are TRBV2 and TRBJ2-4; 12 nucleotides agree with TRBD2. The CDR3 totals 20 residues. V was clipped by 0 bases and J by 0 bases; unmatched bases: 9. Germline CDR1 and CDR2: SNHLY and FYNNEI. DNA for the CDR3: TGTGCCAGCAGTGAAGCGGAAGGACTAGCGGGACAGCTAGCCAAAAACATTCAGTACTTC. Translation: CASSEAEGLAGQLAKNIQYF.

This chain connects TRBV9 to TRBJ2-2; the match to TRBD1 covers 7 bases. V trimming: 3 bases; J trimming: 5 bases; junction bases outside the gene matches: 7. CDR1 is SGDLS, CDR2 YYNGEE, per germline. CDR3 length equals 15 residues. The chain's CDR3 is CASSATGVGTGELFF. In DNA, the CDR3 is TGTGCCAGCAGCGCAACAGGGGTTGGGACCGGGGAGCTGTTTTTT.

The V and J genes are TRBV11-3 and TRBJ2-1; 8 positions agree with TRBD2. This CDR3 spans 15 amino acids. Germline-derived CDR1 and CDR2 are SGHNT and YENEEA. V was pared by 5 bases and J by 7 bases, with 10 bases of the junction left unmatched. CDR3 nucleotide sequence: TGTGCCAGCAGCCAACCGCTAGCGGGTGGGAATGAGCAGTTCTTC. This sequence encodes CASSQPLAGGNEQFF. The full variable domain, with the rest looked up from reference TRBV11-3 and TRBJ2-1, is EAGVVQSPRYKIIEKKQPVAFWCNPISGHNTLYWYLQNLGQGPELLIRYENEEAVDDSQLPKDRFSAERLKGVDSTLKIQPAELGDSAVYLCASSQPLAGGNEQFFGPGTRLTVL.

This clone has only a few counts. V and J are TRBV9 and TRBJ2-1; unclear D gene. Deletions cut 3 bases from V and 12 bases from J, with 7 bases between. The CDR3 spans 10 residues. Germline assignment: CDR1 SGDLS and CDR2 YYNGEE. For the CDR3, the DNA is TGTGCCAGCAGCGAGTCCGGGCAGTTCTTC. This codes for CASSESGQFF.

This clone was detected a few times. CDR3 bases: TGTGCCAGCAGTGCCCGCCAGGGCCTGATAGAAGCTTTCTTT. This encodes CASSARQGLIEAFF. The rearrangement joins TRBV6-1 to TRBJ1-1; D is perhaps TRBD1 (5 bases). There are 14 residues in the CDR3. The V gene lost 4 bases and the J gene lost 8 bases, with 17 bases spanning the gap. Germline CDR1 reads MNHNS; CDR2 reads SASEGT.

The chain employs TRBV2 and TRBJ2-5; weak D call: TRBD1 (6 bases). The germline V gene encodes CDR1 SNHLY and CDR2 FYNNEI. The CDR3 consists of 14 residues. Trimming shortened V by 4 bases and J by 2 bases, and 11 bases separated the two germline ends. CDR3 residues: CASSVGTRQETQYF. DNA of the CDR3: TGTGCCAGCAGTGTAGGGACACGACAAGAGACCCAGTACTTC. Looking up the rest from reference TRBV2 and TRBJ2-5 gives the full variable domain: EPEVTQTPSHQVTQMGQEVILRCVPISNHLYFYWYRQILGQKVEFLVSFYNNEISEKSEIFDDQFSVERPDGSNFTLKIRSTKLEDSAMYFCASSVGTRQETQYFGPGTRLLVL.

About this clone: Other DNA sequences in the same sample also yield this CDR3. The rearrangement links TRBV19 to TRBJ2-5; a possible D gene is TRBD1 (6 bases). The CDR3 loop spans 12 amino acids. V was cut by 11 bases and J by 5 bases, with 15 bases left in between. Germline V CDR1 and CDR2: LNHDA, SQIVND (reference sequence). CDR3 sequence reads: CASRQAGETQYF. The CDR3 DNA is TGTGCCTCAAGACAGGCCGGGGAGACCCAGTACTTC.

The count of this clone is one. The J gene is TRBJ2-2, the V gene TRBV30; 10 bases align to TRBD1. With V trimmed by 7 bases and J by 3 bases, 8 bases remained unmatched. The CDR3 has 15 residues. Germline V CDR1 and CDR2: GTSNPN, SVGIG (reference sequence). CDR3 loop: CASGQGYGYTGELFF. As DNA, the CDR3 is TGTGCCTCGGGACAGGGGTATGGTTACACCGGGGAGCTGTTTTTT. Full variable domain (outside the CDR3, taken from reference TRBV30 and TRBJ2-2): SQTIHQWPATLVQPVGSPLSLECTVEGTSNPNLYWYRQAAGRGLQLLFYSVGIGQISSEVPQNLSASRPQDRQFILSSKKLLLSDSGFYLCASGQGYGYTGELFFGEGSRLTVL.

This chain links TRBV5-1 with TRBJ2-3, with 10 bases that match TRBD2. Trimming at V came to 3 bases and at J to 3 bases, leaving 10 bases not matched to a gene. The CDR3 loop spans 17 amino acids. Germline loops: CDR1 SGHRS, CDR2 YFSETQ. The CDR3 protein is CASSSYSSGSGTDTQYF. CDR3 nucleotide sequence: TGCGCCAGCAGCTCATATTCTAGCGGGAGTGGAACAGATACGCAGTATTTT.

This chain links TRBV5-6 with TRBJ1-2; perhaps TRBD1 as D (5 bases). CDR3 length equals 12 residues. The germline V gene encodes CDR1 SGHDT and CDR2 YYEEEE. V lost 0 bases to trimming and J lost 6 bases, with 6 bases between them. The CDR3, as DNA: TGTGCCAGCAGCTTGGGGGGCAATGGCTACACCTTC. Translating it yields CASSLGGNGYTF.

The chain joins TRBV18 to TRBJ1-6, with D unclear. Germline loops: CDR1 KGHSH, CDR2 LQKENI. Trimming removed 0 bases at V and 3 bases at J, with 9 bases between. The CDR3 sequence is 16 residues long. The DNA for the CDR3 is TGTGCCAGCTCACCACCTCAACAGAACTATAATTCACCCCTCCACTTT. This gives the protein CASSPPQQNYNSPLHF.

The chain links TRBV30 to TRBJ1-2; perhaps TRBD1 as D (5 bases). Germline V gene sequence: CDR1 GTSNPN, CDR2 SVGIG (reference sequence). V shed 2 bases and J shed 6 bases, with 10 bases lying between them. This CDR3 comprises 12 residues. The CDR3 loop reads CAWSIGGDGYTF. For the CDR3, the DNA is TGTGCCTGGAGTATCGGGGGGGATGGCTACACCTTC.

This clone was picked up one time. The genes are TRBV15 and TRBJ1-2; unclear D gene. Trimming left V 1 base short and J 3 bases short, with 12 bases between. In germline, CDR1 is LNHNV, CDR2 YYDKDF (reference sequence). The CDR3 is made up of 15 amino acids. In DNA form, the CDR3 reads TGTGCCACCAGCAGAGCCTCTGCGGGGTACTATGGCTACACCTTC. Amino acid sequence: CATSRASAGYYGYTF.

V and J are TRBV9 and TRBJ2-7; D ambiguous. CDR3 length equals 15 residues. Germline V lookup: CDR1 SGDLS, CDR2 YYNGEE. V was pared by 0 bases and J by 2 bases, with 12 bases between. The CDR3 reads CASSVGSETTYEQYF. CDR3 sequence (DNA): TGTGCCAGCAGCGTAGGGTCCGAGACCACCTACGAGCAGTACTTC.

This clone appeared a few times. This rearrangement joins TRBV14 to TRBJ1-1; D call uncertain. The V gene's germline CDR1 is SGHDN and CDR2 FVKESK. Between the trimmed V and J ends, which lost 0 bases and 5 bases, there was a span of 16 bases. This CDR3 has 16 amino acids. CDR3 region: CASSQDPEGWRTEAFF. As DNA, the CDR3 is TGTGCCAGCAGCCAAGATCCGGAGGGCTGGAGAACTGAAGCTTTCTTT.

V and J are TRBV20-1 and TRBJ1-3; unclear D gene. The ends were cut back, 6 bases at V and 3 bases at J, with 6 bases in the middle. The germline gives CDR1 DFQATT, CDR2 SNEGSKA (reference sequence). The CDR3 loop spans 11 amino acids. CDR3 DNA sequence: TGCAGTGCCGCGTATGGAAACACCATATATTTT. As protein: CSAAYGNTIYF.

The genes are TRBV6-4 and TRBJ2-6; D not resolved. The V end was cut by 5 bases, the J end by 5 bases, with 25 bases between. CDR1 is MRHNA, CDR2 SNTAGT, per germline. The CDR3 extends over 19 amino acids. The CDR3 coding sequence is TGTGCCAGCAGTAAGGAAGTCTCAACACGACAAAGTCGGGCCAACGTCCTGACTTTC. It codes for CASSKEVSTRQSRANVLTF.

The chain joins TRBV5-4 to TRBJ2-1; no clear D gene. V dropped 1 base and J dropped 0 bases, with 14 bases sitting between them. Germline V lookup: CDR1 SGHNT, CDR2 YYREEE (reference sequence). The CDR3 extends over 17 amino acids. CDR3 amino acids: CASSLLQIANSYNEQFF. The CDR3, as DNA: TGTGCCAGCAGCTTGTTGCAGATAGCTAACTCCTACAATGAGCAGTTCTTC.

This clone was recorded only once. This sequence joins TRBV2 and TRBJ2-6; TRBD1 aligns across 8 bases. This CDR3 has 20 amino acids. Germline V lookup: CDR1 SNHLY, CDR2 FYNNEI. V trimming: 6 bases; J trimming: 4 bases; junction bases outside the gene matches: 20. CDR3 DNA: TGTGCCAGCAGGGAACCGAGGGGCTCCGGACAGGGCGACGGGGCCAACGTCCTGACTTTC. Translated, it gives CASREPRGSGQGDGANVLTF.

V usage is TRBV5-1 and J usage is TRBJ2-3, with a possible D match to TRBD1 (5 bases). The CDR3 extends over 13 amino acids. Per germline, CDR1 SGHRS and CDR2 YFSETQ. Trimming took 7 bases from V and 4 from J, leaving 13 bases between them. In DNA form, the CDR3 reads TGCGCCAGCGGGGTCCAGGGTCCAGATACGCAGTATTTT. As protein: CASGVQGPDTQYF.

The rearrangement joins TRBV5-8 to TRBJ1-1, with D unresolved. Between the trimmed V and J ends, which lost 4 bases and 11 bases, there was a span of 12 bases. CDR1 and CDR2 from the germline V gene are SGHTS and YDEGEE. CDR3 length: 11 amino acids. The CDR3 loop reads CASSPDRRAFF. Here the CDR3 DNA reads TGTGCCAGCAGCCCGGACCGGAGGGCTTTCTTT.

The chain links TRBV28 to TRBJ1-1; possible D gene TRBD1, 5 bases. This CDR3 is 13 amino acids long. V lost 6 bases, J lost 0 bases, and 8 bases lay in between. The germline gives CDR1 MDHEN, CDR2 SYDVKM. The CDR3 region is CASRRQMNTEAFF. CDR3 DNA: TGTGCCAGCAGAAGACAGATGAACACTGAAGCTTTCTTT.